Following are 10 T cell receptor beta chains from one sample sequenced in a study of T cells of healthy individuals. A single record per CDR3 protein comes from TCRdb applying MiXCR to the 5' RACE reads. The data show tens of thousands of distinct CDR3 sequences, 4% to 5.5% seen once. These receptors originate from a human donor in good health.

This clonotype was seen at least ten times. The V call is TRBV7-9, the J call TRBJ2-5; 10 bases align to TRBD1. With V trimmed by 3 bases and J by 5 bases, 9 bases remained unmatched. The germline V gene has CDR1 SEHNR and CDR2 FQNEAQ (reference sequence). The CDR3 contains 16 residues. The CDR3 region is CASSFGPGQGRETQYF. The CDR3 region has the DNA TGTGCCAGCAGCTTCGGACCGGGACAGGGGAGGGAGACCCAGTACTTC.

This clonotype was recorded at least ten times. The V gene is TRBV2, the J gene TRBJ2-1, with 14 bases identical to TRBD2. Germline CDR1 reads SNHLY; CDR2 reads FYNNEI. V was pared by 6 bases and J by 7 bases, with 8 bases of the junction left unmatched. This CDR3 spans 16 amino acids. CDR3 sequence: CASRGVGTSGRNEQFF. Here the CDR3 DNA reads TGTGCCAGCAGAGGGGTCGGGACTAGCGGGAGAAATGAGCAGTTCTTC. The variable domain in full, completed from reference TRBV2 and TRBJ2-1, reads EPEVTQTPSHQVTQMGQEVILRCVPISNHLYFYWYRQILGQKVEFLVSFYNNEISEKSEIFDDQFSVERPDGSNFTLKIRSTKLEDSAMYFCASRGVGTSGRNEQFFGPGTRLTVL.

This clonotype was counted between two and nine times. The J gene is TRBJ1-1, the V gene TRBV10-3, with 9 bases matching TRBD1. With 10 bases clipped from V and 3 bases from J, the junction kept 9 bases outside the gene matches. Germline-derived CDR1 and CDR2 are ENHRY and SYGVKD. CDR3 length: 14 residues. The CDR3 sequence: CATGGTGLHTEAFF. In nucleotides, the CDR3 is TGTGCCACCGGTGGGACAGGGCTTCACACTGAAGCTTTCTTT.

At least ten counts were recorded for this clonotype. The chain carries TRBV11-3 and TRBJ2-2; a possible D gene is TRBD2 (6 bases). Germline CDR1 SGHNT, CDR2 YENEEA. The germline V and J ends were trimmed by 8 bases and 6 bases, with 19 bases remaining between them. This CDR3 has 15 residues. CDR3 sequence: CASASGSHRSGELFF. CDR3 DNA: TGTGCCAGCGCGTCCGGGAGCCACCGGTCCGGGGAGCTGTTTTTT.

This clonotype was found many times. This chain connects TRBV24-1 to TRBJ2-2; TRBD1 is a possible D gene (6 bases). V was shortened by 8 bases and J by 4 bases, with 10 bases between the two germline ends. The CDR3 consists of 13 residues. CDR1 and CDR2 from the germline V gene are KGHDR and SFDVKD. The CDR3 protein is CATITGTTGELFF. The CDR3 DNA sequence: TGTGCCACCATTACAGGGACCACCGGGGAGCTGTTTTTT.

This clonotype was seen a handful of times. This chain uses TRBV12-5 with TRBJ2-1, with 10 bases fitting TRBD2. The CDR3 loop spans 17 amino acids. The germline V gene has CDR1 LGHNT and CDR2 FRNRAP. The trim removed 0 bases at V and 9 bases at J, leaving 11 bases unmatched. The CDR3 DNA follows: TGTGCTAGTGGTTTGGTGAAATCAGCGGGAGGGCCGGGTGAGCAGTTCTTC. This codes for CASGLVKSAGGPGEQFF.

This clonotype was seen at least ten times. V gene TRBV27 combines with J gene TRBJ2-1, with TRBD2 identical over 10 bases. The germline CDR1 and CDR2 sequences are MNHEY and SMNVEV (reference sequence). Losses at the gene ends were 2 bases for V and 5 bases for J; bases not matched to a gene: 9. The CDR3 has 17 amino acids. The CDR3 coding sequence is TGTGCCAGCAGTTTAATAGTTGGGACTAGCGAAAACAATGAGCAGTTCTTC. Translation: CASSLIVGTSENNEQFF.

The table lists this clonotype with many counts. The chain couples TRBV6-2 or TRBV6-3 to TRBJ2-3; TRBD2 matches 8 bases. The ends lost 2 bases at V and 2 bases at J; junction bases unmatched: 6. Per germline, CDR1 MNHEY and CDR2 SVGEGT. This CDR3 has 16 residues. CDR3 amino acids: CASSYAGLEFTDTQYF. The CDR3 DNA reads TGTGCCAGCAGTTACGCGGGACTAGAGTTCACAGATACGCAGTATTTT.

This clonotype occurred many times. The CDR3 DNA reads TGTGCCAGCCACTTGGGCGCCCAGGGACGAACTGAAGCTTTCTTT. Encoded protein: CASHLGAQGRTEAFF. The genes are TRBV6-2 or TRBV6-3 and TRBJ1-1, with a weak D call TRBD1 (5 bases). V lost 8 bases and J 5 bases, leaving 21 bases between the germline ends. Germline CDR1 MNHEY, CDR2 SVGEGT. This CDR3 has 15 amino acids.

The rearrangement links TRBV12-3 or TRBV12-4 to TRBJ2-7, with 16 bases aligning to TRBD2. With V trimmed by 6 bases and J by 4 bases, 18 bases remained unmatched. The CDR3 contains 20 residues. The CDR3 protein is CASSAGTSGGAGRSWYEQYF. CDR3 coding DNA: TGTGCCAGCAGCGCCGGGACTAGCGGGGGGGCCGGTAGAAGTTGGTACGAGCAGTACTTC.